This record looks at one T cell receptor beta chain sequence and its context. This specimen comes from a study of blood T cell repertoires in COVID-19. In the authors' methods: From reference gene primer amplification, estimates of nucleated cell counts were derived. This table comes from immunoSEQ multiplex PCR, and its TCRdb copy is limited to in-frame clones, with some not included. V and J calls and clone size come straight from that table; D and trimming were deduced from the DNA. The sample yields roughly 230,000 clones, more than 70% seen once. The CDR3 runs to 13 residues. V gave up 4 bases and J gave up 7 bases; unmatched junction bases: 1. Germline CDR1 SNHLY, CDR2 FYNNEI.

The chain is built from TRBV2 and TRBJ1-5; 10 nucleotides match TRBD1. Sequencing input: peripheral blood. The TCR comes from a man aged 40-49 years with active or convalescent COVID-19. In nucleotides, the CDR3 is TGTGCCAGCAGTGGGACAGGGGGGCAGCCCCAGCATTTT. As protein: CASSGTGGQPQHF. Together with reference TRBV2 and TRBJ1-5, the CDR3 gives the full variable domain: EPEVTQTPSHQVTQMGQEVILRCVPISNHLYFYWYRQILGQKVEFLVSFYNNEISEKSEIFDDQFSVERPDGSNFTLKIRSTKLEDSAMYFCASSGTGGQPQHFGDGTRLSIL.